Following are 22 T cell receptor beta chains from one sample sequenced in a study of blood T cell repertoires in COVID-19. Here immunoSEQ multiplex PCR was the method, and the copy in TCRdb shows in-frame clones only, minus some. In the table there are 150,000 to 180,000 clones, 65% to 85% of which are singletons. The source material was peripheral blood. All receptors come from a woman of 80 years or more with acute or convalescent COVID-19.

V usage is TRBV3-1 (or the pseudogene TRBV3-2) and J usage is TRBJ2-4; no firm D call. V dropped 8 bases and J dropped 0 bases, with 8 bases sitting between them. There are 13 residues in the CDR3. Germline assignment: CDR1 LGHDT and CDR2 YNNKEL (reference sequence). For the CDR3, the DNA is TGTGCCAGCTCGACGGGAGCCAAAAACATTCAGTACTTC. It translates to CASSTGAKNIQYF.

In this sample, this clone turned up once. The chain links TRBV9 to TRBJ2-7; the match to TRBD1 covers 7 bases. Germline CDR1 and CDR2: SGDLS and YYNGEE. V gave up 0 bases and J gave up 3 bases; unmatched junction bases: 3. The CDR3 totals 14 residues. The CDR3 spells CASSVADRDYEQYF. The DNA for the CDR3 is TGTGCCAGCAGCGTAGCTGACAGGGACTACGAGCAGTACTTC.

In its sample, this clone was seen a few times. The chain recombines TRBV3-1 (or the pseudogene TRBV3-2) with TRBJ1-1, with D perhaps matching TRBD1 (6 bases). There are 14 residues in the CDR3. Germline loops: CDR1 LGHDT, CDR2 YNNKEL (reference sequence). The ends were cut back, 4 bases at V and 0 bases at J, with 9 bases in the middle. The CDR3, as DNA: TGTGCCAGCAGCCGGGACATGTTGAACACTGAAGCTTTCTTT. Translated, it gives CASSRDMLNTEAFF.

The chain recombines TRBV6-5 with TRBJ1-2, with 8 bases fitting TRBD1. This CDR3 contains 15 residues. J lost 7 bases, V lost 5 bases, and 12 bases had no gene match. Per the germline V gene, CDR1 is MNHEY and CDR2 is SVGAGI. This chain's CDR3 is CASSPSGGQALGYTF. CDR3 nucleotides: TGTGCCAGCAGTCCCTCAGGGGGACAGGCCCTTGGCTACACCTTC.

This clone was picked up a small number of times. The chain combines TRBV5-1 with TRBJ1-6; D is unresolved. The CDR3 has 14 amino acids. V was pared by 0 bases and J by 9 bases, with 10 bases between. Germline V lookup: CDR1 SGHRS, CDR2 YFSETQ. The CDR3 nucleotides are TGCGCCAGCAGCTTGGACCCCCCGGGTTCACCCCTCCACTTT. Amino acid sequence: CASSLDPPGSPLHF.

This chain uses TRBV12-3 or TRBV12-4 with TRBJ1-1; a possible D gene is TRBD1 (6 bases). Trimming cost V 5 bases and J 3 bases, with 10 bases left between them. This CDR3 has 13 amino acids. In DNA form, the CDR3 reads TGTGCCAGCAGTAAACAGGGAGACACTGAAGCTTTCTTT. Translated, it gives CASSKQGDTEAFF.

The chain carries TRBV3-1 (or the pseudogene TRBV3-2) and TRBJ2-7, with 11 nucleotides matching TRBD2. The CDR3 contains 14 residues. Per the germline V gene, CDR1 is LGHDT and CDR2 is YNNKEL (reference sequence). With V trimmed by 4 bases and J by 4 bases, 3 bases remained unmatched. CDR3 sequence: CASSPSGRLYEQYF. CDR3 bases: TGTGCCAGCAGCCCTAGCGGGAGGTTGTACGAGCAGTACTTC.

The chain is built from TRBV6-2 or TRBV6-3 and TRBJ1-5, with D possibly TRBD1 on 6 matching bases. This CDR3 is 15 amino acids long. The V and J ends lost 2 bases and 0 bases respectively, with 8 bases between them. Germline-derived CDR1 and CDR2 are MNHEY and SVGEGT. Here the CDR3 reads CASSYQGSSNQPQHF. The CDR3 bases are TGTGCCAGCAGTTACCAGGGGAGTAGCAATCAGCCCCAGCATTTT.

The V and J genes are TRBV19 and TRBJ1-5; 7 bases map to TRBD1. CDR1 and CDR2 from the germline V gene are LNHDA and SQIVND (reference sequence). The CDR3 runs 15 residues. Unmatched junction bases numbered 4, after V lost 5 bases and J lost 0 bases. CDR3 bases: TGTGCCAGTAGTTGGGACAGTAATAGCAATCAGCCCCAGCATTTT. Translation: CASSWDSNSNQPQHF.

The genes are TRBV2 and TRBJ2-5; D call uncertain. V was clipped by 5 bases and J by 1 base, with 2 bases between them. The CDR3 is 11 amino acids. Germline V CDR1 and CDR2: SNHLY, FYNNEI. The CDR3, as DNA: TGTGCCAGCAGTCTCCAAGAGACCCAGTACTTC. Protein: CASSLQETQYF.

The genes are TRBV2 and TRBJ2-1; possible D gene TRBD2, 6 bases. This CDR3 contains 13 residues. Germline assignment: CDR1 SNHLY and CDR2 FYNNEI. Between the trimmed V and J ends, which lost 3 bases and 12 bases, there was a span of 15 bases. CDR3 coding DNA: TGTGCCAGCAGTGAGGAGGTGGGAGGATCGCAGTTCTTC. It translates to CASSEEVGGSQFF.

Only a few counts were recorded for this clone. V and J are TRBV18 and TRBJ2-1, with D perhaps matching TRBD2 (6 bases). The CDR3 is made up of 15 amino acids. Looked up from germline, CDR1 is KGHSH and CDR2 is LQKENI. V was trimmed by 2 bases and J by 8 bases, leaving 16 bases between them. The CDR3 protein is CASSPLAGRNDEQFF. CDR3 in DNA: TGTGCCAGCTCACCATTGGCGGGGCGGAACGATGAGCAGTTCTTC.

CDR3: CASSLQGANYNEQFF. The CDR3, as DNA: TGTGCCAGCAGCTTGCAGGGGGCGAACTACAATGAGCAGTTCTTC. The V and J genes are TRBV11-3 and TRBJ2-1, with 8 positions matching TRBD1. Germline V lookup: CDR1 SGHNT, CDR2 YENEEA. The trim removed 3 bases at V and 3 bases at J, leaving 4 bases unmatched. CDR3 length: 15 amino acids.

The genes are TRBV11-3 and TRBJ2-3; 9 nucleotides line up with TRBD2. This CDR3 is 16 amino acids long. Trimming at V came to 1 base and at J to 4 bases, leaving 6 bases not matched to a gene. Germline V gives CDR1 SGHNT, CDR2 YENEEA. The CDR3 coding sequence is TGTGCCAGCAGCTTAGGAGGGACTAGCCACCCAGATACGCAGTATTTT. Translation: CASSLGGTSHPDTQYF.

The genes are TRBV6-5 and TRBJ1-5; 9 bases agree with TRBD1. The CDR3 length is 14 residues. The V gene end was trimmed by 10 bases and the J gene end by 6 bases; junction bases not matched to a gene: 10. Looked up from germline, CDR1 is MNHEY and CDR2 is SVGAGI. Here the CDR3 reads CANITGGVGQPQHF. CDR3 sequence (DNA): TGTGCCAACATCACAGGGGGCGTTGGTCAGCCCCAGCATTTT.

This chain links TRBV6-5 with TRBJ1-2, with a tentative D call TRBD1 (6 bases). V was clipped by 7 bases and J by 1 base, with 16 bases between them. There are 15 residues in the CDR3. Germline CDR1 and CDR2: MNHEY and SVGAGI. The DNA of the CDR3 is TGTGCCAGCACCCTTGGGGGCCGCAGTAACTATGGCTACACCTTC. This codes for CASTLGGRSNYGYTF.

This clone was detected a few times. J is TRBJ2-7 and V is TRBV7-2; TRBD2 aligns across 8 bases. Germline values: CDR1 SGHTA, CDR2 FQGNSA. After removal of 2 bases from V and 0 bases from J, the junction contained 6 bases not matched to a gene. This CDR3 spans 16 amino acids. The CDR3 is CASSLLAGISSYEQYF. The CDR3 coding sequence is TGTGCCAGCAGCTTACTAGCGGGCATAAGCTCCTACGAGCAGTACTTC. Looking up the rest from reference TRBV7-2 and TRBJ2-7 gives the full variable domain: GAGVSQSPSNKVTEKGKDVELRCDPISGHTALYWYRQSLGQGLEFLIYFQGNSAPDKSGLPSDRFSAERTGGSVSTLTIQRTQQEDSAVYLCASSLLAGISSYEQYFGPGTRLTVT.

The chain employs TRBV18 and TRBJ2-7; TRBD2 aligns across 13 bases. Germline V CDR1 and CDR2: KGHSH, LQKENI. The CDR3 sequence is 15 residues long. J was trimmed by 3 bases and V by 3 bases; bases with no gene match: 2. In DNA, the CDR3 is TGTGCCAGCTCACCGGGACTAGCGGGGATCTACGAGCAGTACTTC. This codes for CASSPGLAGIYEQYF.

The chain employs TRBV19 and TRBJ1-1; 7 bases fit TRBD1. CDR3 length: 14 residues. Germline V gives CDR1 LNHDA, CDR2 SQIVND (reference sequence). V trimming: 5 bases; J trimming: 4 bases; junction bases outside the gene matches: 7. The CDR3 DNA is TGTGCCAGTAGTGGAATAGGGGGCGGCACTGAAGCTTTCTTT. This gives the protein CASSGIGGGTEAFF.

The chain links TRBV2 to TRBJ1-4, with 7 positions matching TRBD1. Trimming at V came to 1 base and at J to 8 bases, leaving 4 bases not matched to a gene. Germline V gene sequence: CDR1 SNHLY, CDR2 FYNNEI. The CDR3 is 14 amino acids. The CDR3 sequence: CASSEGTGKEKLFF. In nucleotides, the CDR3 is TGTGCCAGCAGTGAAGGGACAGGAAAGGAAAAACTGTTTTTT. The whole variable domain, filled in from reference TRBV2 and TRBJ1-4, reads EPEVTQTPSHQVTQMGQEVILRCVPISNHLYFYWYRQILGQKVEFLVSFYNNEISEKSEIFDDQFSVERPDGSNFTLKIRSTKLEDSAMYFCASSEGTGKEKLFFGSGTQLSVL.

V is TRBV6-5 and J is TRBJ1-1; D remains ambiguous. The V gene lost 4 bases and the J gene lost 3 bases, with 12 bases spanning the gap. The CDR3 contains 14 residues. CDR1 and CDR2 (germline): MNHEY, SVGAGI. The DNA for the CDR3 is TGTGCCAGCAGTTTTCAAATCCGGGACACTGAAGCTTTCTTT. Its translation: CASSFQIRDTEAFF.

The CDR3 is CASSSTDTQTQYF. CDR3 DNA sequence: TGTGCCAGCAGCTCTACCGACACCCAGACCCAGTACTTC. V gene TRBV7-9 combines with J gene TRBJ2-5; no clear D. CDR1 SEHNR and CDR2 FQNEAQ come from the germline V gene (reference sequence). This CDR3 comprises 13 residues. V was trimmed by 4 bases and J by 6 bases, leaving 12 bases between them.